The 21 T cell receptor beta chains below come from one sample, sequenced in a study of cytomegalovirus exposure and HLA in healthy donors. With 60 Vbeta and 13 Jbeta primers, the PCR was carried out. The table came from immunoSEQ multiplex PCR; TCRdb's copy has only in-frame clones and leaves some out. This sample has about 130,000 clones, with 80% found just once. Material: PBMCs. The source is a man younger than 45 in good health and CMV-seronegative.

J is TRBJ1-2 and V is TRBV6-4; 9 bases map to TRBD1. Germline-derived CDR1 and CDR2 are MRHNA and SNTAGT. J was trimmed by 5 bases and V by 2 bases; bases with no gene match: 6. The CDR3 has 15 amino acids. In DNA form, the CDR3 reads TGTGCCAGCAGTGACCGGGCGGGACAGGGTTATGGCTACACCTTC. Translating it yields CASSDRAGQGYGYTF.

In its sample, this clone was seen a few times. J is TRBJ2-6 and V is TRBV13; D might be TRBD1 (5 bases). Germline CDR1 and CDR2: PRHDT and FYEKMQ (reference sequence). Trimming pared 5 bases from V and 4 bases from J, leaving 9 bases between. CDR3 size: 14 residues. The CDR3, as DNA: TGTGCCAGCAGCGCCAGGGTCGGGGCCAACGTCCTGACTTTC. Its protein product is CASSARVGANVLTF.

CDR3 sequence (DNA): TGTGCCATCAGTGAGCAGGGGGCAGGTTATGGCTACACCTTC. Translation gives CAISEQGAGYGYTF. The chain joins TRBV10-3 to TRBJ1-2, with TRBD1 identical over 8 bases. V lost 2 bases, J lost 5 bases, and 4 bases stayed unmatched. The CDR3 extends over 14 amino acids. CDR1 and CDR2 (germline): ENHRY, SYGVKD.

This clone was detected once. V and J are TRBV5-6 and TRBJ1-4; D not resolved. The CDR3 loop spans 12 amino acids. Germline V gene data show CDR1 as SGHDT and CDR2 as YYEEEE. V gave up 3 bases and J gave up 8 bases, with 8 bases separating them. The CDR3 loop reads CASSSVEEKLFF. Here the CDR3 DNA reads TGTGCCAGCAGCTCGGTTGAGGAAAAACTGTTTTTT.

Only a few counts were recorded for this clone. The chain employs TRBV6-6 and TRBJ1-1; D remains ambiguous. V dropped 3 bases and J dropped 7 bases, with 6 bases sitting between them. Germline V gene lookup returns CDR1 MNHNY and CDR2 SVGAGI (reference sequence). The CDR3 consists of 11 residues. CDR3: CASSYRFEAFF. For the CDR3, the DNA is TGTGCCAGCAGTTATCGTTTTGAAGCTTTCTTT.

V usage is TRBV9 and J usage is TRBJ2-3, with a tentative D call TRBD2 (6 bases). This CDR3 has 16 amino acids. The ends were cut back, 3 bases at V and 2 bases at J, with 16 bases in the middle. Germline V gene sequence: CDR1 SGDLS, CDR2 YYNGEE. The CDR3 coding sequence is TGTGCCAGCAGCGCTGGGACTTTTTCTTACACAGATACGCAGTATTTT. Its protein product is CASSAGTFSYTDTQYF.

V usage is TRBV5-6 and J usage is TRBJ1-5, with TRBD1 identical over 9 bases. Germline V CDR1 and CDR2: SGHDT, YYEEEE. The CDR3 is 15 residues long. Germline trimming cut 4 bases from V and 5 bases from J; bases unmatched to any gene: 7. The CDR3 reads CASSTRDRAYQPQHF. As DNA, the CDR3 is TGTGCCAGCAGCACGCGGGACAGGGCGTATCAGCCCCAGCATTTT.

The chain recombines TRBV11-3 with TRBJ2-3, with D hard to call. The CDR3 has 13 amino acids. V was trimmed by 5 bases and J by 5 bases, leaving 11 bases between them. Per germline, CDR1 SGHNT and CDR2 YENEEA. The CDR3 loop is CASSGLPEDTQYF. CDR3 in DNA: TGTGCCAGCAGCGGGCTCCCTGAAGATACGCAGTATTTT.

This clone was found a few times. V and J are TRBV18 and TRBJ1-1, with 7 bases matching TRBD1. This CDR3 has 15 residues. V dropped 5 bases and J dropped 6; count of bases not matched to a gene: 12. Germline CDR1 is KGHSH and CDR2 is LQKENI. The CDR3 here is CASSTLQGERAEAFF. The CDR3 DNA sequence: TGTGCCAGCTCAACTCTCCAGGGGGAGAGAGCTGAAGCTTTCTTT. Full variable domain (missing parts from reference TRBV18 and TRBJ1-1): NAGVMQNPRHLVRRRGQEARLRCSPMKGHSHVYWYRQLPEEGLKFMVYLQKENIIDESGMPKERFSAEFPKEGPSILRIQQVVRGDSAAYFCASSTLQGERAEAFFGQGTRLTVV.

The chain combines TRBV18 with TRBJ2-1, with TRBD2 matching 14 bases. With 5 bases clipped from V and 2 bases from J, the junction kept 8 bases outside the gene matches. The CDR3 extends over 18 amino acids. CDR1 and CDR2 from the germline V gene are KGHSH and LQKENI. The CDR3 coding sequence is TGTGCCAGCTCAACCCTTGGGACTAGCGGGGGAACCTACAATGAGCAGTTCTTC. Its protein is CASSTLGTSGGTYNEQFF.

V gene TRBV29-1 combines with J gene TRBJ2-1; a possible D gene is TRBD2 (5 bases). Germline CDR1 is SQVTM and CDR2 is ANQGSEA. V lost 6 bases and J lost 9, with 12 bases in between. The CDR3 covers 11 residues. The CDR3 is CSVERAGEQFF. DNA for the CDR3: TGCAGCGTGGAGAGGGCGGGTGAGCAGTTCTTC.

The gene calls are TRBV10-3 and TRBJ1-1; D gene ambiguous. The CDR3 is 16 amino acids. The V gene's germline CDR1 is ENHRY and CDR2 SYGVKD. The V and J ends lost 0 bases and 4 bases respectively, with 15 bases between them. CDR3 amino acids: CAISESPSNGGTEAFF. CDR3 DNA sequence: TGTGCCATCAGTGAGTCGCCGTCTAATGGAGGCACTGAAGCTTTCTTT.

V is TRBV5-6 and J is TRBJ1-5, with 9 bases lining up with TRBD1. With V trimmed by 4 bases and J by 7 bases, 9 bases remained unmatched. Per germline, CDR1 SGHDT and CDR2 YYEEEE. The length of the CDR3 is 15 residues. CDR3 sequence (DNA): TGTGCCAGCAGCCTGGGACAGGGAGGAGGACAGCCCCAGCATTTT. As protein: CASSLGQGGGQPQHF.

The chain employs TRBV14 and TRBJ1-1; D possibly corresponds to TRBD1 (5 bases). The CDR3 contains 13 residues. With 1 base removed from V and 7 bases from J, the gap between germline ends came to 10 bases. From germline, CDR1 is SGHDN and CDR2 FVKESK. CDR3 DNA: TGTGCCAGCAGCCAAGGGGGGGGGTATGAAGCTTTCTTT. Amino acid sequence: CASSQGGGYEAFF. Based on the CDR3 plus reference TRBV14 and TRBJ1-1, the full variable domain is EAGVTQFPSHSVIEKGQTVTLRCDPISGHDNLYWYRRVMGKEIKFLLHFVKESKQDESGMPNNRFLAERTGGTYSTLKVQPAELEDSGVYFCASSQGGGYEAFFGQGTRLTVV.

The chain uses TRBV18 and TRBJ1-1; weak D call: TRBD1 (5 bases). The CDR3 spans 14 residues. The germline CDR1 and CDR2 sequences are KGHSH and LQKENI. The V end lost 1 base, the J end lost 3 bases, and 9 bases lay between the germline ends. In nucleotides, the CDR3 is TGTGCCAGCTCACCACGGGAGGGGTACACTGAAGCTTTCTTT. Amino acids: CASSPREGYTEAFF.

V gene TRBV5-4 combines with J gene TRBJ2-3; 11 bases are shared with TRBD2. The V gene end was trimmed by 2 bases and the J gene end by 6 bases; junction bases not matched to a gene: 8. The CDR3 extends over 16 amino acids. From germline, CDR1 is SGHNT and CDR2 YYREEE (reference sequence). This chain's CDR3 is CASSFASGRTPDTQYF. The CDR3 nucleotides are TGTGCCAGCAGCTTTGCTAGCGGGAGGACCCCGGATACGCAGTATTTT.

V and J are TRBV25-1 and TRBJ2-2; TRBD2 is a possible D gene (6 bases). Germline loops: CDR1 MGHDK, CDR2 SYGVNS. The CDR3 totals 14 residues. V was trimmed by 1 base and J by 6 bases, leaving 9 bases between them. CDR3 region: CASSELPGAGELFF. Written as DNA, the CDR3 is TGTGCCAGCAGTGAATTGCCGGGGGCCGGGGAGCTGTTTTTT.

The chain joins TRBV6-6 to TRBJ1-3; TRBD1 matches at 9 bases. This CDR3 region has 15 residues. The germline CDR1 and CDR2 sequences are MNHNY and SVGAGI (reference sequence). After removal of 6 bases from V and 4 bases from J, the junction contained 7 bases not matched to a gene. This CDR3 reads CASRPQGAEGNTIYF. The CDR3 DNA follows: TGTGCCAGCAGACCACAGGGGGCGGAGGGAAACACCATATATTTT.

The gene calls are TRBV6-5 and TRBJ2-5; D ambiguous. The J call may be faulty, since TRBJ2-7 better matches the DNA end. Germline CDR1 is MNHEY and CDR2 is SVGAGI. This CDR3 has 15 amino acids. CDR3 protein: CASSYSIPLEREQYF. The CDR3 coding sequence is TGTGCCAGCAGTTATTCTATACCCCTTGAGCGCGAGCAGTACTTC.

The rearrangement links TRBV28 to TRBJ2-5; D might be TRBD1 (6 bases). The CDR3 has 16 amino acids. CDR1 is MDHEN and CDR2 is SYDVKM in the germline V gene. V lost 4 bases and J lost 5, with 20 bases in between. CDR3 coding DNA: TGTGCCAGCAGTTCCCAAGACAGGTTCTGGGGGGAGACCCAGTACTTC. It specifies CASSSQDRFWGETQYF.

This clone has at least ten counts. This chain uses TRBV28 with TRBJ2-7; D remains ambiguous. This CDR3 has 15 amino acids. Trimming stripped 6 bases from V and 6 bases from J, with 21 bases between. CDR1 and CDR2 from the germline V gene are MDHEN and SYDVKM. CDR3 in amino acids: CASSFSGGVGSEQYF. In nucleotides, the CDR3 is TGTGCCAGCAGCTTTTCAGGTGGCGTGGGCTCCGAGCAGTACTTC.